This T cell receptor (beta chain) was captured in a study of T cell changes during pregnancy in multiple sclerosis. The method was immunoSEQ multiplex PCR; TCRdb's version includes in-frame clones alone and lacks a portion of them. The data contain about 92,000 clones, roughly 90% of them singletons. There are 15 residues in the CDR3. CDR1 and CDR2 (germline): WNHNN, SYGVQD (reference sequence). Trimming pared 4 bases from V and 8 bases from J, leaving 19 bases between. The V and J genes are TRBV10-1 and TRBJ2-3; D ambiguous. This TCR was recovered from a female donor with multiple sclerosis, enrolled in a pregnancy study. The input for sequencing was peripheral blood, taken in the first trimester of pregnancy. CDR3 in amino acids: CASSGGSPLSGTQYF. CDR3 sequence (DNA): TGCGCCAGCAGTGGAGGTTCGCCTCTCTCCGGTACGCAGTATTTT.